The entry below gives a single T cell receptor beta chain sequence along with its context. The clone's antigen remains unknown. Per-nucleotide qualities are absent, and no much larger clonotype sits a single base away. The CDR3 regions of human TCRbeta chains were analyzed by immunosequencing. The original methods were these. TCRs in the repertoires were matched against a reference library of SARS-CoV-2-specific TCRs that had been generated with the MIRA antigen-specificity platform. Breadth was defined as the fraction of unique TCRs that were SARS-CoV-2-associated, and depth was defined as the fraction of total T cells that were SARS-CoV-2-associated. Using the MIRA data, every spike-specific TCR was mapped to the spike region that the TCR reacted to and assigned to either a CD4 or a CD8 class. Log10-transformed breadth and depth values were compared by one-way ANOVA with Sidak's multiple comparisons tests. The immuneACCESS repertoire file appears here via TCRdb, limited to in-frame rearrangements. These files lack a portion of the clones; in checked studies, under half of the deficit traces to unresolved V genes, and the cause of the others is not known. The DNA gave D and trimming, while V, J and clone size come from that table. In all, the sample holds some 160,000 clones, and roughly 93% of those were seen once. The ten largest clones represent 0.9% of the sample.

The CDR3 measures 12 amino acids from cysteine to phenylalanine. Only CDR3 DNA remains: 36 bases, in frame from the first base. Reading the germline V gene (reference sequence) gives CDR1 LGHDT and CDR2 YNNKEL. V is cut by 1 base and J by 6 bases, and the space between the germline ends is 6 bases. The entry originates in a study of T cell responses to AZD1222 COVID-19 vaccine (dated by TCRdb to the early 2020s). With respect to the entire study: AZD1222 recipients whose second dose came at about 4 weeks and those whose second dose came at about 12 weeks were combined into one group, since spike-specific TCR depth and breadth did not differ between the two schedules. TCR sequencing was performed for about 250 trial participants, of whom about 200 were given two doses of AZD1222 and some 26 were given two doses of MenACWY control vaccine. Enrollment into the trials was organized by age into subgroups of 18-55, 56-69 and 70-plus years, and those subgroups contained roughly 150, 30 and 60 TCR-sequenced participants, respectively.

General findings and caveats noted by the study authors: Most participants were white British and females outnumbered males, and the authors suggested that clonal diversity may have been underestimated. The 56-69-year group was small, and its depth increase did not reach significance, likely because of low power. Epitopes outside the regions mutated in the B.1.351 and B.1.1.7 variants were reportedly recognized by nearly half of the unique spike-specific TCRs. Because no day 14 peak-response samples were available, the repertoires could be characterized only after the peak T cell response. Only a handful of AZD1222 recipients were SARS-CoV-2 seropositive at baseline, limiting conclusions about previously exposed vaccinees. The whole spike protein was spanned by vaccine-associated CD4 TCRs, and dominant responses were seen in regions 160-218 and 743-854. A significant rise in spike-specific TCR breadth and depth was observed after two AZD1222 doses relative to day 0 and relative to MenACWY recipients.

What this sample's time point label stands for: baseline before first vaccination. Samples from vaccinated people were obtained from the UK trials COV001 and COV002, which included a single-blind randomized controlled phase 2/3 trial of AZD1222 (ChAdOx1 nCoV-19) in healthy adults. For TCRbeta chain sequencing, PBMC samples from trial participants were taken at day 0 and at day 28 after the second dose. Recombination connected TRBV3-1 (or the pseudogene TRBV3-2) to TRBJ1-2; the D gene identity is not certain. The TCR originated in an adult in good health. The sequenced sample was peripheral blood, obtained on day 0 of AZD1222 vaccination. This receptor has the CDR3 CASSQGGHGYTF. In nucleotide form, the sequence is TGTGCCAGCAGCCAAGGAGGGCATGGCTACACCTTC.